These T cell receptor beta chains were read from a single sample in a study of naive CD8 T cells in extremely preterm neonates. Using immunoSEQ multiplex PCR, the repertoire was profiled, and TCRdb retains in-frame clones only, with some absent. The sample carries around 6,000 clones, approximately 96% recorded once. The specimen was naive CD8+ T cells from blood. The origin of the receptors is a human donor in good health. Both conserved end residues are part of each CDR3. A D gene is named only where the DNA matches it firmly. Clone sizes are given selectively: once, few, many, or a class where the clone is expanded.

j_gene | v_gene | d_gene | abundance | CDR3nt | CDR3aa
TRBJ1-2 | TRBV7-2 | TRBD1 | - | TGTGCCAGCAGCCTCGACAGGGGGCCAGGACTTCAGTCAGGTGGCTACACCTTC | CASSLDRGPGLQSGGYTF
TRBJ1-2 | TRBV30 | - | - | TGTGCCTGGAGGGGGCGGGGCAGGACCTATGGCTACACCTTC | CAWRGRGRTYGYTF
TRBJ2-7 | TRBV7-2 | - | - | TGTGCCAGCAGACACCAGGGCTACTCCTACGAGCAGTACTTC | CASRHQGYSYEQYF
TRBJ1-2 | TRBV6-5 | - | - | TGTGCCAGCAGTTACACGGGTTCTGGCTACACCTTC | CASSYTGSGYTF
TRBJ2-5 | TRBV18 | TRBD2 | - | TGTGCCAGCTCACCCCCGGGACTAGCGGGGGGGCCAGAGACCCAGTACTTC | CASSPPGLAGGPETQYF
TRBJ1-4 | TRBV7-6 | - | - | TGTGCCAGCAGCTTAGGGGCGTCAGGAGAAAAACTGTTTTTT | CASSLGASGEKLFF
TRBJ2-4 | TRBV19 | - | - | TGTGCCAGTAGTATTAATGTCGGGTTAGCCAAAAACATTCAGTACTTC | CASSINVGLAKNIQYF
TRBJ2-5 | TRBV30 | - | - | TGTGCCTGGAGGACAGCTGAGGCCCAGTACTTC | CAWRTAEAQYF
TRBJ1-3 | TRBV19 | - | - | TGTGCCAGTAGTGCCACGGGGTTCGGAAACACCATATATTTT | CASSATGFGNTIYF
TRBJ1-2 | TRBV19 | - | - | TGTGCCAGTAGTATCAGGGTAACGGTCTATGGCTACACCTTC | CASSIRVTVYGYTF
TRBJ2-7 | TRBV7-2 | - | - | TGTGCCAGCAGCTTAGCGGGGGGGCGCGAGCAGTACTTC | CASSLAGGREQYF
TRBJ2-1 | TRBV13 | TRBD2 | once | TGTGCCAGCAGCTACGTATTAGCGGGGGGGGCCGGCGATGAGCAGTTCTTC | CASSYVLAGGAGDEQFF
TRBJ2-4 | TRBV6-1 | - | - | TGTGCCAGCACTACCTTTGGACAGCCCATTCAGTACTTC | CASTTFGQPIQYF
TRBJ1-5 | TRBV27 | - | - | TGTGCCAGCTCGAGAGGGGGAGCCTCCTATCAGCCCCAGCATTTT | CASSRGGASYQPQHF
TRBJ1-2 | TRBV28 | - | - | TGTGCCAGCAGGCCTTCCTCGGGGGATAACTATGGCTACACCTTC | CASRPSSGDNYGYTF
TRBJ1-3 | TRBV9 | - | - | TGTGCCAGCAGCCCCCGGACGGGGAGCTCTGGAAACACCATATATTTT | CASSPRTGSSGNTIYF
TRBJ2-7 | TRBV28 | - | - | TGTGCCAGCAGTTTAGCAGGAGGGGCCTACGAGCAGTACTTC | CASSLAGGAYEQYF
TRBJ2-1 | TRBV7-2 | - | - | TGTGCCAGCAGTCGGGACTGGAGTGAGCAGTTCTTC | CASSRDWSEQFF
TRBJ2-1 | TRBV28 | TRBD2 | - | TGTGCCAGCAGCCCTGGACTAGTCCTTAAGGAGTCCTACAATGAGCAGTTCTTC | CASSPGLVLKESYNEQFF
TRBJ2-7 | TRBV18 | TRBD2 | - | TGTGCCAGCTCAGTGACTAGCGGGGGCCCTAGCTCCTACGAGCAGTACTTC | CASSVTSGGPSSYEQYF
TRBJ1-1 | TRBV5-5 | TRBD1 | - | TGTGCCAGCAGCAGGTCAGGGGGCAGGTACACTGAAGCTTTCTTT | CASSRSGGRYTEAFF
TRBJ1-1 | TRBV30 | - | - | TGTGCCTGGAAAAGGGGGATCACTGAAGCTTTCTTT | CAWKRGITEAFF
TRBJ1-2 | TRBV28 | - | - | TGTGCCAGCAGTCGAGCGACGGTGCCCCTTATGGGCTACACCTTC | CASSRATVPLMGYTF
TRBJ1-3 | TRBV28 | - | - | TGTGCCAGCAGTTTATTAACCGGGGACACCATATATTTT | CASSLLTGDTIYF
TRBJ1-2 | TRBV9 | - | - | TGTGCCAGCAGCGCCCTTGGGGCTCGAGCTAACTATGGCTACACCTTC | CASSALGARANYGYTF
TRBJ1-4 | TRBV30 | - | - | TGTGCCTGGAGTTCTTCCGAAAAACTGTTTTTT | CAWSSSEKLFF
TRBJ2-5 | TRBV7-3 | - | - | TGTGCCAGCAGCTTGGGCCCCCGGGGGACCCAGTACTTC | CASSLGPRGTQYF
TRBJ1-2 | TRBV4-2 | - | few | TGTGCCAGCAGCCAGGACAGTGTCTATGGCTACACCTTC | CASSQDSVYGYTF
TRBJ1-1 | TRBV11-2 | - | - | TGTGCCAGCAGCTTCTCGGGGGAGGGCACTGAAGCTTTCTTT | CASSFSGEGTEAFF
TRBJ2-2 | TRBV7-8 | - | - | TGTGCCAGCAGCTTAGTTCCCCGGACAGCAGGCGCCGGGGAGCTGTTTTTT | CASSLVPRTAGAGELFF
TRBJ2-7 | TRBV6-1 | - | - | TGTGCCAGCAGTGGGCAGGGTTTCGACGAGCAGTACTTC | CASSGQGFDEQYF
TRBJ2-4 | TRBV5-1 | TRBD2 | - | TGCGCCAGCAGCTTTACTAGCGGGAGCGGGATCATTCAGTACTTC | CASSFTSGSGIIQYF
TRBJ1-2 | TRBV5-6 | - | - | TGTGCCAGCAGCTTTCTCCAGGGTGGCTACACCTTC | CASSFLQGGYTF
TRBJ2-1 | TRBV9 | - | once | TGTGCCAGCAGCGTAGAGGGGCGGGGCTCCTACAATGAGCAGTTCTTC | CASSVEGRGSYNEQFF
TRBJ2-1 | TRBV7-9 | TRBD2 | - | TGTGCCAGCAGCTTAGGGGTGCGGGAGTACGATGAGCAGTTCTTC | CASSLGVREYDEQFF
TRBJ2-1 | TRBV7-6 | TRBD2 | - | TGTGCCAGCAGCTTAGTTCGGGCGGGACTAGCCTACAATGAGCAGTTCTTC | CASSLVRAGLAYNEQFF
TRBJ2-7 | TRBV7-3 | - | - | TGTGCCAGCAGCGCTAGTCCGTCGGGGGCCTACGAGCAGTACTTC | CASSASPSGAYEQYF
TRBJ1-1 | TRBV6-6 | - | - | TGTGCCAGCAGCCACACAGAGAACACTGAAGCTTTCTTT | CASSHTENTEAFF
TRBJ2-4 | TRBV7-9 | - | - | TGTGCCAGCAGCTCGGCGGGGGCCGCCCTCAACGTCATTCAGTACTTC | CASSSAGAALNVIQYF
TRBJ2-7 | TRBV1 | - | - | TGCACCAGCAGCCAAGTAAATCTAGCGGGAGATTTCAACGAGCAGTACTTC | CTSSQVNLAGDFNEQYF
TRBJ1-5 | TRBV25-1 | - | - | TGTGCCAGCAGTGAAGGGGGCCCCGAGGGCAATCAGCCCCAGCATTTT | CASSEGGPEGNQPQHF
TRBJ2-7 | TRBV2 | TRBD1 | - | TGTGCCAGCAGGGGGGGACAGGGTAACGCCGAGCAGTACTTC | CASRGGQGNAEQYF
TRBJ1-1 | TRBV7-8 | - | - | TGTGCCAGCAGCGCCCGCTCAGTGAACACTGAAGCTTTCTTT | CASSARSVNTEAFF
TRBJ2-2 | TRBV18 | TRBD1 | - | TGTGCCAGCTCACCCGGGACAGGGAACACCGGGGAGCTGTTTTTT | CASSPGTGNTGELFF
TRBJ2-1 | TRBV18 | - | - | TGTGCCAGCTCACCCGGGGAAGGCAATGAGCAGTTCTTC | CASSPGEGNEQFF
TRBJ2-7 | TRBV19 | - | - | TGTGCCAGTAGTATCGGGTGGCACTACGAGCAGTACTTC | CASSIGWHYEQYF
TRBJ2-2 | TRBV6-6 | - | - | TGTGCCAGCTGGACACCGGGGCGGGGGAACACCGGGGAGCTGTTTTTT | CASWTPGRGNTGELFF
TRBJ1-1 | TRBV9 | - | - | TGTGCCAGCAGCCCGGTTCGACATGAAGCTTTCTTT | CASSPVRHEAFF
TRBJ2-7 | TRBV7-9 | - | - | TGTGCCAGCAGCTCTCGTGCGGGCGGAAGGCCTTACGAGCAGTACTTC | CASSSRAGGRPYEQYF
TRBJ2-1 | TRBV30 | TRBD2 | - | TGTGCCTGGAAGTTCATACTAGCGGGTCGATCTGAGCAGTTCTTC | CAWKFILAGRSEQFF
TRBJ2-1 | TRBV6-1 | TRBD2 | - | TGTGCCAGCAGGGGAGGACTAGCGGGGGGCCATGAGCAGTTCTTC | CASRGGLAGGHEQFF
TRBJ2-3 | TRBV29-1 | - | - | TGCAGCGTTGAGCCGAATTACTCGGGCACAGATACGCAGTATTTT | CSVEPNYSGTDTQYF
TRBJ1-5 | TRBV19 | - | - | TGTGCCAGTAAACAGGGATTAACCATAAATCAGCCCCAGCATTTT | CASKQGLTINQPQHF
TRBJ2-7 | TRBV6-1 | TRBD2 | - | TGTGCCAGCATGAGGAGTGGGGGGGGCTACGAGCAGTACTTC | CASMRSGGGYEQYF
TRBJ1-2 | TRBV6-5 | - | - | TGTGCCAGCAGTTACCTCGGACAGACTAACTATGGCTACACCTTC | CASSYLGQTNYGYTF
TRBJ1-3 | TRBV28 | - | - | TGTGCCAGCAGTTTGGCCCCCTCCTCTGGAAACACCATATATTTT | CASSLAPSSGNTIYF